The clone carrying this T cell receptor beta chain has ten or more counts. The antigen remains undetermined. This entry belongs to a study of T cells in Graves' hyperthyroidism and ophthalmopathy. Findings and limits, study-wide: It was a median about 6 months before onset that the model predicted ophthalmopathy.

TCR beta CDR3 regions were amplified from RNA. When the TCR CDR3 underwent first-round RT-PCR, the HTBI primer set was used. MiXCR, run by TCRdb on the multiplex PCR reads, gives a single entry per CDR3 protein. The profile shows some 370,000 distinct CDR3 sequences, about 14% of them singletons. CDR3 length: 16 residues. Per germline, CDR1 MNHNS and CDR2 SASEGT. After removal of 8 bases from V and 8 bases from J, the junction contained 18 bases not matched to a gene. Clinical Activity Scores of at least 3, NOSPECS grades of at least 4 and durations under 3 months characterized ophthalmopathy patients. Diagnoses used clinical symptoms, serum thyroxine and TRAb, thyroid ultrasound and orbital computed tomography. The PBMCs studied were ones that came from 10 ml fresh peripheral blood.

The sequencing sample was made of blood. The rearrangement uses TRBV6-1 and TRBJ1-2, with 9 bases aligning to TRBD1. This receptor was identified in a man aged 50 to 60 with Graves' ophthalmopathy. CDR3 sequence (DNA): TGTGCCAGCCTTAGGCAGGGGACAGGGATTTTCTGGGGCTACACCTTC. Its translation: CASLRQGTGIFWGYTF.